Detailed here is one T cell receptor (beta chain). What antigen it recognizes has not been identified. No qualities accompany the bases; no much larger clone lies one base away. These data originate in a study of blood T cell repertoires in COVID-19 (dated by TCRdb to the early 2020s). As for the study more broadly: Samples from collaborators originated in the United States, Italy and Spain and spanned both the acute and convalescent phases of COVID-19. The material from the prospective study consisted of cDNA or gDNA derived from T cells, B-cell-depleted T cells, or PBMCs. Deeply sampled blood TCRbeta repertoires from subjects exposed to, actively infected with, or recovered from COVID-19 were included in the dataset. A freely available public database, intended as a resource for researchers studying the immune response to SARS-CoV-2, is where the repertoires were released. The samples were drawn from two sources: the first 160 participants of the ongoing ImmuneRACE study, and over 950 subjects contributed by 6 global collaborators. The sample metadata nearly always contained a de-identified subject ID, COVID-19 status, age in years and sex. Where available, HLA class I and class II types were obtained from metadata supplied by the sample provider rather than from assay-based typing.

Overall study outcomes, separate from this receptor: The amount of clinical and demographic metadata varied by source and participant and was provided uncurated.

At one collaborating source in Seattle, patients were enrolled during active infection and were followed longitudinally through the course of disease. Each collaborating institution followed its own protocols to collect whole blood in K2EDTA tubes. For TCRbeta analysis, collaborator samples were shipped as frozen whole blood, as isolated PBMCs, or as DNA extracted from either sample type. The CDR3 holds 13 amino acids from the cysteine to the phenylalanine. Solely the CDR3 DNA is kept, with 39 bases framed from the first base. A distance of 8 bases separates the germline ends of V and J, which lose 1 base and 4 bases respectively. The germline V gene encodes CDR1 SGDLS and CDR2 YYNGEE. The immunoSEQ Assay, a bias-controlled multiplex PCR, was used to amplify TCRbeta CDR3 regions from genomic DNA. On the authors' methods: The number of nucleated cells in each sample was estimated from the amplification of reference gene primers within the assay. To quantify the absolute abundance of each unique TCRbeta CDR3 rearrangement, sequence reads were collapsed and filtered. Productive Simpson clonality was computed per sample as the square root of Simpson's diversity index over productive rearrangements. In TCRdb, the immuneACCESS table is reduced to in-frame sequences with V and J assigned. These tables do not hold every clone; where another copy was compared, an unresolved V gene accounts for under half, and the others remain unexplained. V, J and clone size reflect that table, while D and trimming were determined from the DNA. This sample gives some 500,000 clones in total; about 88% of them show up just once. Of the sample, less than 9.5% falls within the top ten clones.

The chain couples TRBV9 to TRBJ2-5; a tentative D call is TRBD2 (5 bases match). This TCR was sampled from a woman aged 45-59 years with COVID-19, enrolled during active disease. Sequencing input: peripheral blood. The CDR3 region: CASSVSSTETQYF. The nucleotide sequence is given as TGTGCCAGCAGCGTATCTAGCACAGAGACCCAGTACTTC.